This T cell receptor beta chain came from a study of regulatory T cells in long-lasting Graves disease. Study context: Patients met the persistent Graves' disease definition after over 5 years of antithyroid drugs with positive TSH receptor antibodies.

HTBI primers from iRepertoire and Arm-PCR of CDR3 regions yielded the TCR beta libraries. Per the original data handling: Identified across the samples were 62 TRBV segments and approximately 14 TRBJ segments. TCRdb re-called the multiplex PCR reads through MiXCR, storing one row per CDR3 protein. TCRdb, not the original authors, processed these V and J calls. Among a few hundred thousand distinct CDR3 sequences listed, about 25% were seen once. Findings of the study overall: There was favoring of TRBV28, TRBJ1-2 and TRBJ2-5 in persistent disease. It is possible that accuracy was reduced by the small size of the sample.

Time point given: persistent/refractory GD, antithyroid drugs over 5 years with positive TRAb. Extracted PBMC RNA gave rise to the TCR library. With respect to this clonotype: What it binds is not known.

V lost 1 base and J lost 3, with 16 bases in between. The CDR3 runs to 16 residues. Germline CDR1 and CDR2: LNHDA and SQIVND (reference sequence). The rearrangement links TRBV19 to TRBJ2-7, with D perhaps matching TRBD1 (5 bases). The clonotype was recovered from a female donor with Graves disease. Sequencing was performed on peripheral blood mononuclear cells (PBMCs), taken when the disease was refractory, from a patient treated with antithyroid drugs. This CDR3 is CASSIGEGQGFYEQYF. CDR3 DNA: TGTGCCAGTAGTATAGGAGAAGGGCAGGGATTCTACGAGCAGTACTTC.